This record looks at one TCR beta chain sequence and its context. This sample is drawn from a study of shared clonotypes between healthy human individuals. Study-level background: A couple of women and a few men aged 18 to 49 made up the donors.

The V and J ends lost 1 base and 4 bases respectively, with 9 bases between them. Germline lookup yields CDR1 SGHVS and CDR2 FNYEAQ. The CDR3 totals 14 residues. Sequencing was performed with immunoSEQ multiplex PCR; in TCRdb, only in-frame clones are kept and a portion is missing. The sample lists a few hundred thousand clones, roughly three quarters occurring once. The J gene is TRBJ2-3, the V gene TRBV7-6; maybe TRBD1 (6 bases). Specimen: PBMCs. The sequence was collected from a woman between 40 and 50 years old in good health. Some clones in this sample may be carry-over from other donors' samples. The CDR3 DNA is TGTGCCAGCAGCTTAGGGGGGCACGCAGATACGCAGTATTTT. The encoded protein is CASSLGGHADTQYF.